Given below is one T cell receptor (beta chain) in context. Sequencing used immunoSEQ multiplex PCR; TCRdb keeps in-frame clones, though not all of them. The table has 2 million to 2.5 million clones, 95% seen once. The data were taken from a study of shared clonotypes between healthy human individuals. V dropped 3 bases and J dropped 0; count of bases not matched to a gene: 14. From germline, CDR1 is MRHNA and CDR2 SNTAGT. The CDR3 covers 19 residues. The sequenced sample consisted of naive CD4+ T cells sorted from blood. Subset described: CD45RA+ positively selected. The clonotype comes from a man younger than 35 in good health. This chain connects TRBV6-4 to TRBJ2-7, with TRBD2 matching 10 bases. The CDR3 nucleotides read TGTGCCAGCAGTGAAGTCGGACTAGCGGTACCCCCCAACTCCTACGAGCAGTACTTC. Translation gives CASSEVGLAVPPNSYEQYF.